A few counts support the clone carrying this TCR beta chain. The antigen remains undetermined. Together with a sample-barcoded 5' primer, a J-beta primer mix was included in a second PCR lasting about 6 to 11 cycles. TCRdb reanalysed the 5' RACE reads using MiXCR and keeps one entry per CDR3 protein. The profile covers just over 800,000 distinct CDR3 sequences, with about 59% appearing a single time and approximately 30% taken by the ten largest. This sample is drawn from a study of blood T cells in healthy people across ages. Findings and caveats of the study: Observed TCR beta diversity showed a strong correlation with the percentage of naive T cells as measured by flow cytometry.

Germline CDR1 and CDR2: SNHLY and FYNNEI. CDR3 length equals 12 residues. The specimen was blood. The TCR sequence derives from a man aged 25-40 years in good health. The chain is built from TRBV2 and TRBJ2-1; TRBD1 aligns across 8 bases. For the CDR3, the DNA is TGTGTCTCGGGACAGGAGTACAATGAGCAGTTCTTC. This encodes CVSGQEYNEQFF.